This is a list of T cell receptor beta chains from one sample in a study of blood T cells in healthy people across ages. TCRdb independently ran MiXCR on the 5' RACE reads; one entry per CDR3 protein. Counted here are almost 1 million distinct CDR3 sequences, just over 50% occurring once; the ten biggest clones make up about 21%. The sequencing sample was made of blood. Every receptor here comes from a woman aged 60-75 years in good health. The CDR3 runs from the conserved cysteine through the conserved F or W. The D gene is left open where the match is weak. For some rows the clone size is stated as once, few or many, or as a class when expanded; others skip it.

>-|few|TRBJ2-3|TRBV29-1
TGCAGCGTTCAGGGGTTCACAGATACGCAGTATTTT
CSVQGFTDTQYF
>-|-|TRBJ2-7|TRBV7-9
TGTGCCAGCAGCTTAAACCTACCGAGTTACGAGCAGTACTTC
CASSLNLPSYEQYF
>-|-|TRBJ2-3|TRBV14
TGTGCCAGCAGCCGTGGAAAATTCTCGGCAGATACGCAGTATTTT
CASSRGKFSADTQYF
>-|-|TRBJ2-5|TRBV20-1
TGCAAACCAGGGGGCGGGAGGCACCAAGAGACCCAGTACTTC
CKPGGGRHQETQYF
>TRBD2|few|TRBJ2-1|TRBV20-1
TGCAGTGCTAGACCCGGGACTATTTACAATGAGCAGTTCTTC
CSARPGTIYNEQFF
>-|-|TRBJ1-2|TRBV3-1
TGTGCCAGCAGCCAAGTGAACGGCTATGGCTACACCTTC
CASSQVNGYGYTF
>-|-|TRBJ1-2|TRBV12-3/TRBV12-4
TGTGCCAGCAGTCCAGACTATTCACACGGCTACACCTTC
CASSPDYSHGYTF
>TRBD2|-|TRBJ2-7|TRBV18
TGTGCCAGCTCAACGGGGGGGAGGGCCCCCATATACGAGCAGTACTTC
CASSTGGRAPIYEQYF
>-|-|TRBJ2-5|TRBV5-1
TGCGCCAGCAGCACTTTACAGCTTTCCCAAGAGACCCAGTACTTC
CASSTLQLSQETQYF
>-|-|TRBJ1-4|TRBV3-1
TGTGCCAGCAGCCGACAGTTAGGGGAAAAACTGTTTTTT
CASSRQLGEKLFF
>TRBD2|-|TRBJ2-7|TRBV20-1
TGCAGTGCTAGAGTGGTCAGCGGGAGTTACGAGCAGTACTTC
CSARVVSGSYEQYF
>-|-|TRBJ2-1|TRBV9
TGTGCCAGCAGCGTAGACGCGGGCAGCTCCTACAATGAGCAGTTCTTC
CASSVDAGSSYNEQFF
>-|-|TRBJ1-4|TRBV4-1
TGCGCCAGCAGCCAAGAATTGATGGGGGGGGCTAATGAAAAACTGTTTTTT
CASSQELMGGANEKLFF
>TRBD2|-|TRBJ2-1|TRBV7-8
TGTGCCAGCAGCGGACGGACTAGCGGTGGGAATGAGCAGTTCTTC
CASSGRTSGGNEQFF
>TRBD1|-|TRBJ1-2|TRBV6-2/TRBV6-3
TGTGCCAGCAGTTCCGACAGGGGTTCTGGCTACACCTTC
CASSSDRGSGYTF
>TRBD2|-|TRBJ2-7|TRBV7-6
TGTGCCAGCAGCTTGGGACTAGCGGGAGCATCCTACGAGCAGTACTTC
CASSLGLAGASYEQYF
>TRBD1|-|TRBJ1-1|TRBV20-1
TGCAGTGCCCTCCCGGGACAGGGCACTGAAGCTTTCTTT
CSALPGQGTEAFF
>TRBD1|-|TRBJ1-2|TRBV4-1
TGCGCCAGCAGCCAAGGGACAGGGACCTATGGCTACACCTTC
CASSQGTGTYGYTF
>-|-|TRBJ1-1|TRBV12-3/TRBV12-4
TGTGCCAGCAGTTTCCGGACCGCTTTGGGTGAAGCTTTCTTT
CASSFRTALGEAFF
>-|-|TRBJ2-7|TRBV10-3
TGTACCATCAGGCAGCAGGATGAATACGAGCAGTACTTC
CTIRQQDEYEQYF
>-|-|TRBJ2-3|TRBV3-1
TGTGCCAGCAGCCAGACGACCACAGGAACAGATACGCAGTATTTT
CASSQTTTGTDTQYF
>TRBD1|few|TRBJ1-2|TRBV29-1
TGCAGCGTCGGAGGGGGCATAGATGGCTACACCTTC
CSVGGGIDGYTF
>-|-|TRBJ2-3|TRBV7-2
TGTGCCAGCAGCTTATCAGGGGCCCCCACAGATACGCAGTATTTT
CASSLSGAPTDTQYF
>-|-|TRBJ2-5|TRBV7-8
TGTGCCAGCAGCCCGCCTTGGGTCCCGACCCAGTACTTC
CASSPPWVPTQYF
>-|-|TRBJ1-2|TRBV30
TGTGCCTGGAAAACGCCCGCCGGTTATGGCTACACCTTC
CAWKTPAGYGYTF
>-|few|TRBJ2-3|TRBV24-1
TGTGCCACCAGTCCCCGGAGAGGAGATACGCAGTATTTT
CATSPRRGDTQYF
>-|-|TRBJ1-1|TRBV9
TGTGCCAGCAGCCGAAACGACGCGGTTGGAGCTTTCTTT
CASSRNDAVGAFF
>TRBD2|-|TRBJ2-7|TRBV20-1
TGCAGTGCCCTCGCATATAGAGTAGCGGGACCCTACAATGAGCAGTACTTC
CSALAYRVAGPYNEQYF
>-|-|TRBJ2-7|TRBV20-1
TGCAGTGCTAGAACGCCGGGCCCCCCAAGCTCCTACAATGAGCAGTACTTC
CSARTPGPPSSYNEQYF
>-|-|TRBJ2-7|TRBV30
TGTGCCTGGAGTCGTAGGGCCCCCTCCTACAATGAGCAGTACTTC
CAWSRRAPSYNEQYF
>-|-|TRBJ2-5|TRBV29-1
TGCAGCGTTTGCAGGGCGAGTACGGGATTAGAGACCCAGTACTTC
CSVCRASTGLETQYF
>-|few|TRBJ1-6|TRBV6-8
TGTGCCAGCAGTTCCGTTGAGGGTTCACCCCTCCACTTT
CASSSVEGSPLHF
>TRBD1|-|TRBJ2-7|TRBV7-2
TGTGCCACCTCGGGACAGCGTCTTCGGGACGAGCAGTACTTC
CATSGQRLRDEQYF
>-|few|TRBJ1-5|TRBV12-3/TRBV12-4
TGTGCCAGCAGTCCGGGATCACCACATCAGCCCCAGCATTTT
CASSPGSPHQPQHF
>-|-|TRBJ2-7|TRBV7-9
TGTGCCAGCAGCCCGATGGACAAAGGGGAAAGATCCGAGCAGTACTTC
CASSPMDKGERSEQYF
>TRBD2|-|TRBJ2-7|TRBV6-5
TGTGCCAGCGGCCCCAAAGCGGGGCCCTCCTACGAGCAGTACTTC
CASGPKAGPSYEQYF
>-|-|TRBJ1-1|TRBV20-1
TGCAGTGCTAGAGATCGCAGGACCTCCACTGAAGCTTTCTTT
CSARDRRTSTEAFF
>-|few|TRBJ1-4|TRBV28
TGTGCCAGCAGTTCGACAGATAATGAAAAACTGTTTTTT
CASSSTDNEKLFF
>TRBD1|-|TRBJ1-2|TRBV7-2
TGTGCCAGCAGCTTTGACAGGGGGAACTATGGCTACACCTTC
CASSFDRGNYGYTF
>-|-|TRBJ1-6|TRBV6-2/TRBV6-3
TGTGCCAGCAGTTACTCGATGGACGTTTTGGAGACAGGACGAAATTCACCCCTCCACTTT
CASSYSMDVLETGRNSPLHF
>-|few|TRBJ2-1|TRBV5-1
TGCGCCAGCAGCAAGGGTTTGGAGCAGTTCTTC
CASSKGLEQFF
>-|-|TRBJ2-5|TRBV5-1
TGCGCCAGCAGCTTACTAGCTCGAACCCAAGAGACCCAGTACTTC
CASSLLARTQETQYF
>-|-|TRBJ2-7|TRBV7-2
TGTGCCAGCAGCTACCGGTCGGCAGAGTACGAGCAGTACTTC
CASSYRSAEYEQYF
>TRBD2|few|TRBJ2-3|TRBV15
TGTGCCACCAGCAGAGACACGGGAGCGGGGGATACGCAGTATTTT
CATSRDTGAGDTQYF
>-|-|TRBJ2-7|TRBV24-1
TGTGCCACCAGTGATTTCGACCCAGGTTCCTACGAGCAGTACTTC
CATSDFDPGSYEQYF
>TRBD2|few|TRBJ2-1|TRBV4-3
TGCGCCAGCAGCACCCTAGCGGGTAGCTCCTACAATGAGCAGTTCTTC
CASSTLAGSSYNEQFF
>-|-|TRBJ1-2|TRBV21-1
TGTGCCAGCAGCCTCAAATCCCACGCCCGGGTAAACTATGGCTACACCTTC
CASSLKSHARVNYGYTF
>TRBD2|few|TRBJ2-3|TRBV29-1
TGCAGCGTAGCGTCCTCGTCTACTAGCGGCACAGATACGCAGTATTTT
CSVASSSTSGTDTQYF
>-|-|TRBJ2-1|TRBV5-1
TGCGCCAGCAGCTTGGTGGTCTCCTACAATGAGCAGTTCTTC
CASSLVVSYNEQFF
>-|-|TRBJ2-7|TRBV7-9
TGTGCCAGCAGCTTAGGGACATTCGGCGAGCAGTACTTC
CASSLGTFGEQYF
>-|-|TRBJ2-5|TRBV5-1
TGCGCCAGCAGCGAGCAGGGCCCTCAGGAGACCCAGTACTTC
CASSEQGPQETQYF
>-|-|TRBJ2-6|TRBV19
TGTGCCAGTAGAACCCAGGGTTCTGGGGCCAACGTCCTGACTTTC
CASRTQGSGANVLTF
>TRBD1|-|TRBJ2-1|TRBV3-1
TGTGCCAGCAGCTCCATAACGGGACAGATATACAATGAGCAGTTCTTC
CASSSITGQIYNEQFF
>TRBD2|few|TRBJ2-7|TRBV15
TGTGCCACCAGCATCGGCGGGAGGACCTCCTACGAGCAGTACTTC
CATSIGGRTSYEQYF
>TRBD1|-|TRBJ2-5|TRBV20-1
TGCAGTGCCCGGACAGGCATAGAGACCCAGTACTTC
CSARTGIETQYF